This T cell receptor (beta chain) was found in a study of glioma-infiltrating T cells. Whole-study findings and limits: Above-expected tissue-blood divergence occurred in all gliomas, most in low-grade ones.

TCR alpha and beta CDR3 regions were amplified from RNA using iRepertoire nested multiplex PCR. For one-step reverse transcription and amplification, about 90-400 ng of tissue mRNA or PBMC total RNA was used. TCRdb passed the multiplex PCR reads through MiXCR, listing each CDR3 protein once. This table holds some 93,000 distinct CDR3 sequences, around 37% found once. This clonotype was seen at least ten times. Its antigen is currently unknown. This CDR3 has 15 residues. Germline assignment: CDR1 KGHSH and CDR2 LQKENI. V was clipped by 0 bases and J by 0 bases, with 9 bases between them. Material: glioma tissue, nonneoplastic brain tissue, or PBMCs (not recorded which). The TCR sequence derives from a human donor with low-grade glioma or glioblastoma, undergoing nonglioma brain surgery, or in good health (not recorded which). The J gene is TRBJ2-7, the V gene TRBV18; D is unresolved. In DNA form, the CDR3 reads TGTGCCAGCTCACCACCGGTAGTCGGCTCCTACGAGCAGTACTTC. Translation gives CASSPPVVGSYEQYF.